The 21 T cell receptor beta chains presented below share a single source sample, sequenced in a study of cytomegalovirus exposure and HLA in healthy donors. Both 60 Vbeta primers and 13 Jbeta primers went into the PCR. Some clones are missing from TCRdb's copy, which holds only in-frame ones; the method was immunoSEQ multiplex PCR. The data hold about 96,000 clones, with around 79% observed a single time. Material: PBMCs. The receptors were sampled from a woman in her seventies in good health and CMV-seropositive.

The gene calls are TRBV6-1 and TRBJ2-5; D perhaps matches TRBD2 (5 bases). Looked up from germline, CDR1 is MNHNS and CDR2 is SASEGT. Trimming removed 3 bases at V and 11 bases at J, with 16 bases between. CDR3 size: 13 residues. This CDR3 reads CASSDTTLWEQYF. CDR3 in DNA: TGTGCCAGCAGTGACACTACTCTTTGGGAGCAGTACTTC.

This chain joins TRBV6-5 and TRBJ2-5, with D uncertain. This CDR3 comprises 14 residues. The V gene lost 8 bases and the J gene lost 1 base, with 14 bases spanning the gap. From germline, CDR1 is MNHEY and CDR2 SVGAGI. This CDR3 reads CASARRSVQETQYF. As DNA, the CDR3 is TGTGCCAGCGCTCGGAGAAGCGTCCAAGAGACCCAGTACTTC.

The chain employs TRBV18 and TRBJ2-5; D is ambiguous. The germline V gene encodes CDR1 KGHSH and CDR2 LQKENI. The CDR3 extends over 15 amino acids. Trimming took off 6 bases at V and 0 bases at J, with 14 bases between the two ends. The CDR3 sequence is CASSSTMEYQETQYF. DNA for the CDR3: TGTGCCAGCTCTTCAACGATGGAGTACCAAGAGACCCAGTACTTC. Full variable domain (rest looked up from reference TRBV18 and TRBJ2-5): NAGVMQNPRHLVRRRGQEARLRCSPMKGHSHVYWYRQLPEEGLKFMVYLQKENIIDESGMPKERFSAEFPKEGPSILRIQQVVRGDSAAYFCASSSTMEYQETQYFGPGTRLLVL.

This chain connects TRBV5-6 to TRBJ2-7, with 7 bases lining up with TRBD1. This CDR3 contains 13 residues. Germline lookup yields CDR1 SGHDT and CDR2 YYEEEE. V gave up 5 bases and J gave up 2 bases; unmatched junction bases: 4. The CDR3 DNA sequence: TGTGCCAGCAGGTGGGACAGCACCTACGAGCAGTACTTC. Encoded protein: CASRWDSTYEQYF.

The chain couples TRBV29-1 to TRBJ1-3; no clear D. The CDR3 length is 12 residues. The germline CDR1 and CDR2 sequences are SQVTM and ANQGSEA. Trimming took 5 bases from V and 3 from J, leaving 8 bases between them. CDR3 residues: CSVLTHGNTIYF. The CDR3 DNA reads TGCAGCGTTCTGACTCATGGAAACACCATATATTTT.

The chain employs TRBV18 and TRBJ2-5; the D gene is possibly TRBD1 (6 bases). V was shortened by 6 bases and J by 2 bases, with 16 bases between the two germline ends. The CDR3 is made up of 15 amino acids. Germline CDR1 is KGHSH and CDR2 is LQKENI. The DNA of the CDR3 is TGTGCCAGCTCCCCAAGGGGGTCCCCACAAGAGACCCAGTACTTC. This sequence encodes CASSPRGSPQETQYF.

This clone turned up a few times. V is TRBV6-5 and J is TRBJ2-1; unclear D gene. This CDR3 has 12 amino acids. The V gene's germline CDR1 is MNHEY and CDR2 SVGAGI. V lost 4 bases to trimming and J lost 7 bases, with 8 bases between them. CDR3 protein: CASSSMHNEQFF. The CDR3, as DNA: TGTGCCAGCAGTTCTATGCATAATGAGCAGTTCTTC.

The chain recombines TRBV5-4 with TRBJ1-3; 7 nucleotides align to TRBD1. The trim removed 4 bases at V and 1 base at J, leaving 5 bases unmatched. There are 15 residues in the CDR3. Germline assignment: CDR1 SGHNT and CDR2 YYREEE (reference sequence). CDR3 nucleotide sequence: TGTGCCAGCAGCGGACAGGTTGGATCTGGAAACACCATATATTTT. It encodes CASSGQVGSGNTIYF.

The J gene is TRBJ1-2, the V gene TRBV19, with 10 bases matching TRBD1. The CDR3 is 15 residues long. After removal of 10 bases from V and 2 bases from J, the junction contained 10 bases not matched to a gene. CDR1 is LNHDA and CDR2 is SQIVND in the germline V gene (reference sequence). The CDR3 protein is CATQPGTGANYGYTF. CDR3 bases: TGTGCCACCCAGCCCGGGACAGGGGCAAACTATGGCTACACCTTC.

The CDR3 sequence: CASSPDRANTGELFF. DNA for the CDR3: TGTGCCAGCAGCCCGGACAGGGCGAACACCGGGGAGCTGTTTTTT. This rearrangement joins TRBV7-3 to TRBJ2-2, with 8 bases lining up with TRBD1. The length of the CDR3 is 15 residues. Germline V lookup: CDR1 SGHTA, CDR2 FQGTGA. V was clipped by 5 bases and J by 0 bases; unmatched bases: 2.

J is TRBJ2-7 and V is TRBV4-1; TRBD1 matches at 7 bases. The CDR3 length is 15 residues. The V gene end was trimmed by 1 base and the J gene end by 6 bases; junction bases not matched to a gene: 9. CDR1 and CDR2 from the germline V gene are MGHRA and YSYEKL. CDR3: CASSQVIRQGPEQYF. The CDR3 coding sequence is TGCGCCAGCAGCCAAGTTATTCGACAGGGCCCCGAGCAGTACTTC.

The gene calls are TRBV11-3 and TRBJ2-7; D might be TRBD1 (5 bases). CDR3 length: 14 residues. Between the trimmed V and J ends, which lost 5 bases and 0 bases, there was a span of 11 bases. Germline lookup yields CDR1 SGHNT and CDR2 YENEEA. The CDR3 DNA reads TGTGCCAGCAGCCCTGGACAAAGCTCCTACGAGCAGTACTTC. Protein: CASSPGQSSYEQYF.

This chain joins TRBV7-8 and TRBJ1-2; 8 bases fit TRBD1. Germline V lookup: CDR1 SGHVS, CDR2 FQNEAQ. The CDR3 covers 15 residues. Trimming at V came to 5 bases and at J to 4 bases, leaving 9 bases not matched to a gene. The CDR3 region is CASSTRTGKSYGYTF. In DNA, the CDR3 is TGTGCCAGCAGCACCCGGACAGGGAAAAGCTATGGCTACACCTTC.

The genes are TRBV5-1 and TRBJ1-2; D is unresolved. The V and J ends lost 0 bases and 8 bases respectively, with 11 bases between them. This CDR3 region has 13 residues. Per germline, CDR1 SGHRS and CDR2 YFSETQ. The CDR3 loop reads CASSLEASGGYTF. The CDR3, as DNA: TGCGCCAGCAGCTTGGAGGCGTCGGGAGGCTACACCTTC.

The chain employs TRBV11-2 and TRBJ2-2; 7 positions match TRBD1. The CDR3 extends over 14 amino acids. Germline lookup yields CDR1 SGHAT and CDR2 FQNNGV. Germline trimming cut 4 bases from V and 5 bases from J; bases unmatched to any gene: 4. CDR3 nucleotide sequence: TGTGCCAGCAGCTACCGGGACAGAACCGGGGAGCTGTTTTTT. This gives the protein CASSYRDRTGELFF.

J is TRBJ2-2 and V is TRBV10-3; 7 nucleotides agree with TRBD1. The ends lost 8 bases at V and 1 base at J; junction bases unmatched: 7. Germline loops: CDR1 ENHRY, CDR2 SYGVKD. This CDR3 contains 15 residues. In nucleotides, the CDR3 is TGTGCCATCTTGGGGCAGGGGGAGAACACCGGGGAGCTGTTTTTT. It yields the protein CAILGQGENTGELFF.

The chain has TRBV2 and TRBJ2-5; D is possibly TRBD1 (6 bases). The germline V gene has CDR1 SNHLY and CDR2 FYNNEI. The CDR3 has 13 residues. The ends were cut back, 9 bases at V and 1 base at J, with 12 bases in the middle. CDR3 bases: TGTGCCAGTACCCGGGACACCCAAGAGACCCAGTACTTC. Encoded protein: CASTRDTQETQYF.

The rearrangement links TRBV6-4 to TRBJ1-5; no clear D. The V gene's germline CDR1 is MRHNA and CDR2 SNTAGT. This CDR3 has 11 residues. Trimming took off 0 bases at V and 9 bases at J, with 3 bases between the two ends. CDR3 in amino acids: CASSDSLPQHF. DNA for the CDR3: TGTGCCAGCAGTGACTCCTTGCCCCAGCATTTT.

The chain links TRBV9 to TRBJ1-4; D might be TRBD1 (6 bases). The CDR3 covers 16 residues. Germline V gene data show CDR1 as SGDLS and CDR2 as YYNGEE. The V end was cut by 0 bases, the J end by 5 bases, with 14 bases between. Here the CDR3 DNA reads TGTGCCAGCAGCGTAGGAGCAGGGGCAAGGAATGAAAAACTGTTTTTT. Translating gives CASSVGAGARNEKLFF.

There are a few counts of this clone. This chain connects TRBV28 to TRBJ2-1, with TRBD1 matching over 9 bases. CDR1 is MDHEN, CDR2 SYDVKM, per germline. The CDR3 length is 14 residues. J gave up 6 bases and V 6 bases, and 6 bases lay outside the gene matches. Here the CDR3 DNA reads TGTGCCAGCAGCTTGACAGGGGGGATCAATGAGCAGTTCTTC. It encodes CASSLTGGINEQFF.

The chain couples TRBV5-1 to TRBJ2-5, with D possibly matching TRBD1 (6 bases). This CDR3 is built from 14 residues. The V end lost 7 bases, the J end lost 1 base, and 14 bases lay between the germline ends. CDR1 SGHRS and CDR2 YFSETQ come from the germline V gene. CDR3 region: CASRLGTIQETQYF. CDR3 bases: TGCGCCAGCCGCCTTGGGACAATCCAAGAGACCCAGTACTTC.